This entry describes one T cell receptor beta chain. What it binds is unknown. The record originates from a study of shared clonotypes between healthy human individuals. Study-level points and caveats: Memory subsets generally showed lower estimated richness than naive subsets.

The assay was immunoSEQ multiplex PCR, and TCRdb's table has in-frame clones only and misses some. The sample shows 1,400,000 or so clones, approximately 98.5% of them seen only once. CDR3 size: 13 residues. Trimming stripped 10 bases from V and 2 bases from J, with 15 bases between. Germline CDR1 and CDR2: MDHEN and SYDVKM. The sample was naive CD4+ T cells sorted from blood. The subset: CD45RA+ positively selected. This rearrangement joins TRBV28 to TRBJ2-7, with D possibly TRBD1 on 6 matching bases. The receptor's source is a young man in good health. CDR3 sequence: CAIGPPGAYEQYF. CDR3 in DNA: TGTGCCATTGGACCCCCAGGGGCCTACGAGCAGTACTTC.